The TCR beta chain under discussion was sequenced for a study of OX40 agonist ivuxolimab in advanced cancers. Whole-study context: Dose-escalation subjects each had hepatocellular carcinoma, melanoma, renal cell or head and neck cancer. Past anti-PD-1, anti-PD-L1 or anti-CTLA-4 therapy was accepted, and 40% had received some.

Concerning this clone itself: Its antigen is unknown.

This CDR3 has 16 residues. J gave up 3 bases and V 0 bases, and 1 base lay outside the gene matches. Germline loops: CDR1 SGHRS, CDR2 YFSETQ. General observations from the study: In general, CD8+ T cells held more expanded clones than CD4+ did, on average.

Measured with immunoSEQ multiplex PCR; TCRdb has only the in-frame clones, and not every one. The sample lists about 93,000 clones, roughly 94% seen once, with roughly 0.5% in the top ten. Anyone with autoimmune disease history or systemic immunosuppression was excluded. Source: CD4+ or CD8+ T cells sorted from blood, taken in a trial of the OX40 agonist ivuxolimab. This chain links TRBV5-1 with TRBJ2-1; 12 positions match TRBD2. The clonotype comes from an adult with an advanced solid tumor such as melanoma, head and neck, liver or kidney cancer. CDR3 protein: CASSLGGLAGYNEQFF. The CDR3 DNA reads TGCGCCAGCAGCTTGGGGGGACTAGCGGGCTACAATGAGCAGTTCTTC.